The sequence of this TCR beta chain was determined in a study of T-cell memory formation after mild COVID-19. The authors produced TCR alpha and TCR beta cDNA libraries with sample barcodes and UMIs by 5'RACE using constant-segment primers. TCRdb redid the calling of the 5' RACE reads with MiXCR, one entry per CDR3 protein. The top ten hold around 23% of the sample, which has fewer than 350,000 distinct CDR3 sequences, 13% to 15% seen once. CDR1 MNHEY and CDR2 SVGAGI come from the germline V gene. The CDR3 contains 14 residues. V lost 4 bases to trimming and J lost 5 bases; unmatched junction nucleotides: 7. The study, taken as a whole, reports: Those CD4+ clones that contracted were mainly in CM and EM (CD8+ ones in EMRA).

This clonotype was seen more than once but under ten times. Its target is not known. The sequenced sample consisted of PBMCs or a T cell subset sorted from them (not recorded which). The source is a man between 18 and 35 years old who had mild COVID-19 (a few samples of this study predate the infection). Cell type and time point are not known. The J gene is TRBJ2-5, the V gene TRBV6-5; 7 nucleotides align to TRBD1. The CDR3 region has the DNA TGTGCCAGCAGTTCACGGACAGGATTCGAGACCCAGTACTTC. This gives the protein CASSSRTGFETQYF.